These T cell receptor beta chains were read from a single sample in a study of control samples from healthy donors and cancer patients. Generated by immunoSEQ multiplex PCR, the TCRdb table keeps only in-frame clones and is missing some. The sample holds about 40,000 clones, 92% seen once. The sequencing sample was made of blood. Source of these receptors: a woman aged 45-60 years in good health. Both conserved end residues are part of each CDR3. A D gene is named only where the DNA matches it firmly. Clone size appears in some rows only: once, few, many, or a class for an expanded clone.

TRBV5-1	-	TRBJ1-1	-	TGCGCCAGCAGCTTGTTTTCAAACACTGAAGCTTTCTTT	CASSLFSNTEAFF
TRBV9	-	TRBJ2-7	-	TGTGCCAGCAGCGTAGTTGGGGTGCCGGGCGAGCAGTACTTC	CASSVVGVPGEQYF
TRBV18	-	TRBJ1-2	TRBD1	TGTGCCAGCTCAGAAGGGACAGCAGGTGGCTACACCTTC	CASSEGTAGGYTF
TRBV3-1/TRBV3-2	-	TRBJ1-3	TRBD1	TGTGCCAGCAGCCAAGGGGACAGGCGCCCCTCTGGAAACACCATATATTTT	CASSQGDRRPSGNTIYF
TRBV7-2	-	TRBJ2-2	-	TGTGCCAGCAGCTTAGCCCGGGCCTCTCGGGATCCGAACACCGGGGAGCTGTTTTTT	CASSLARASRDPNTGELFF
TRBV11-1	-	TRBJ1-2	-	TGTGCCAGCAGCTCTCCCATGGGTGGCTACACCTTC	CASSSPMGGYTF
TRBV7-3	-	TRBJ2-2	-	TGTGCCAGCAGCTTAAGGACTCGCGGGGTAGGGGACACCGGGGAGCTGTTTTTT	CASSLRTRGVGDTGELFF
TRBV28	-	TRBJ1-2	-	TGTGCCAGCACGTCCACGGGGCTCGACTATGGCTACACCTTC	CASTSTGLDYGYTF
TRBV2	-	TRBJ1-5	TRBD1	TGTGCCAGCAGTGAGGGTATGACAGGGGGACAGCCCCAGCATTTT	CASSEGMTGGQPQHF
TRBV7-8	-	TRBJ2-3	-	TGTGCCAGCAGCTTAGGGGGGCTCACAGATACGCAGTATTTT	CASSLGGLTDTQYF
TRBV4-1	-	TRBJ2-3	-	TGCGCCAGCAGCCAAAATACAGGGTCTGGCACAGATACGCAGTATTTT	CASSQNTGSGTDTQYF
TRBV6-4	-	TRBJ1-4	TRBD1	TGTGCCAGCAGGGACACAGGGGCGACTAATGAAAAACTGTTTTTT	CASRDTGATNEKLFF
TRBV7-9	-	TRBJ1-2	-	TGTGCCAGCAGCTTAGAGGCGCAGGGGAATGGCTACACCTTC	CASSLEAQGNGYTF
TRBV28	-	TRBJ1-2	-	TGTGCCAGTCGATTAGGGATTTCGGGGGCCTATGGCTACACCTTC	CASRLGISGAYGYTF
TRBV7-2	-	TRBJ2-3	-	TGTGCCAGCAGCGCACAGTTTAGCGATACGCAGTATTTT	CASSAQFSDTQYF
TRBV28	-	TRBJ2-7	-	TGTGCCAGCAGTTTGGGGGCTTACTCCTACGAGCAGTACTTC	CASSLGAYSYEQYF
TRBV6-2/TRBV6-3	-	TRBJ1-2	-	TGTGCCAGCAGTTACTATCAGGAGTTAAACTATGGCTACACCTTC	CASSYYQELNYGYTF
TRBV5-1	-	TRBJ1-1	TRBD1	TGCGCCAGCAGCAAGGACAGGGCTGTCACTGAAGCTTTCTTT	CASSKDRAVTEAFF
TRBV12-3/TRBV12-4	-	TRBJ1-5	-	TGTGCCAGCAGTTCACAGCAGAATCAGCCCCAGCATTTT	CASSSQQNQPQHF
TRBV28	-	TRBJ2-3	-	TGTGCCAGCACCGAGGGCCCCCGAGATACGCAGTATTTT	CASTEGPRDTQYF
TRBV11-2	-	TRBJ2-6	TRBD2	TGTGCCAGCAGGCACCTGGGGGGGGTTGGGGCCAACGTCCTGACTTTC	CASRHLGGVGANVLTF
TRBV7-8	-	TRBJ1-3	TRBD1	TGTGCCAGCAGCTTAGTTGTTTTTGGGACAGGGCCGATCTCTGGAAACACCATATATTTT	CASSLVVFGTGPISGNTIYF
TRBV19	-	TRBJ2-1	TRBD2	TGTGCCAGTAGTTCCCATTTGGGGAGCGGGGGGGACTCCTACAATGAGCAGTTCTTC	CASSSHLGSGGDSYNEQFF
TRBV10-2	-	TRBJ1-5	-	TGCGCCAGCCGGGACAATAGCAATCAGCCCCAGCATTTT	CASRDNSNQPQHF
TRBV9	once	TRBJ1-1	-	TGTGCCAGCACCCCAGAGGGGATGAACACTGAAGCTTTCTTT	CASTPEGMNTEAFF
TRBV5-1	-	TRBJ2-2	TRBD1	TGCGCCAGCAGCCCGGACAGGGATATTAACACCGGGGAGCTGTTTTTT	CASSPDRDINTGELFF
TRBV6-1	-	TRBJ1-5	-	TGTGCCAGCAGTGACACCTCGGACAGTCCAAGACAGCCCCAGCATTTT	CASSDTSDSPRQPQHF
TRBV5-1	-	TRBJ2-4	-	TGCGCCAGCAGCTTGGCTGCGTCCTCGGCCAAAAACATTCAGTACTTC	CASSLAASSAKNIQYF
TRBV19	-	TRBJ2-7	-	TGTGCCAGTAGTCCCCGTCGTTCCTACGAGCAGTACTTC	CASSPRRSYEQYF
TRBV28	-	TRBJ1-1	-	TGTGCCAGCAGTTTCGGGGGGTCGAACACTGAAGCTTTCTTT	CASSFGGSNTEAFF
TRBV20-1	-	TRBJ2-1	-	TGCAGTGCTAGAGATGCGCGGGGGCAGCTCTTC	CSARDARGQLF
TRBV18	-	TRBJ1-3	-	TGTGCCAGCTCACGCCAATCAGGGATCTCTGGAAACACCATATATTTT	CASSRQSGISGNTIYF
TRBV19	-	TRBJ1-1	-	TGTGCCAGTAGTTTCCAGGGCGCGAACACTGAAGCTTTCTTT	CASSFQGANTEAFF
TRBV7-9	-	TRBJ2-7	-	TGTGCCAGCAGCTTGACGGCCACCTACGAGCAGTACTTC	CASSLTATYEQYF
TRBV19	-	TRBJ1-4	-	TGTGCCAGTAGTCTCCTTTCGCAGGGAGCAAATGAAAAACTGTTTTTT	CASSLLSQGANEKLFF
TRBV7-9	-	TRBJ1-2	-	TGTGCCAGCAGCTTAGTGACAGGAAGGGTCGGCGGCTACACCTTC	CASSLVTGRVGGYTF
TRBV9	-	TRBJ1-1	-	TGTGCCAGCAGCGAGTTCGGGGGGTCTGAAGCTTTCTTT	CASSEFGGSEAFF
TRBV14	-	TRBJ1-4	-	TGTGCCAGCAGCCAAGATCTGGGTAGCGAGGAAAAACTGTTTTTT	CASSQDLGSEEKLFF
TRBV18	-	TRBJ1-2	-	TGTGCCAGCTCACCCGGCGGGGGAGTAGAGGGCTTC	CASSPGGGVEGF
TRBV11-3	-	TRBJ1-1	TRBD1	TGTGCCAGCAGCTGGGACAGCGGCAACACTGAAGCTTTCTTT	CASSWDSGNTEAFF
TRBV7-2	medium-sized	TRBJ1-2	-	TGTGCCAGCAGCTTCAGCTATGGCTACACCTTC	CASSFSYGYTF
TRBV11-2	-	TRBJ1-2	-	TGTGCCAGCCGTGATATTTCAGGCAGCAAAGCGAATGGCTACACCTTC	CASRDISGSKANGYTF
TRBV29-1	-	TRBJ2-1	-	TGCAACGCCGGGCAGGGCAATGAGCAGTTCTTC	CNAGQGNEQFF
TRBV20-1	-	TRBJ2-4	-	TGCAGTGCACCGGGACAAAACATTCAGTACTTC	CSAPGQNIQYF
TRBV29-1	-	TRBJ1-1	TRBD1	TGCAGCGTTGAAGAGCAGGGGGGAACTGAAGCTTTCTTT	CSVEEQGGTEAFF
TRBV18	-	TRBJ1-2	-	TGTGCCAGCTCACCCGGAACAGCTAACTATGGCTACACCTTC	CASSPGTANYGYTF
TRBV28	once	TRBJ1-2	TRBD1	TGTGCCAGCAGAGGGGGCCTATCTGTGGATGGCTACACCTTC	CASRGGLSVDGYTF